Listed here are 25 T cell receptor beta chains from one sample, sequenced in a study of T cell repertoires in cytomegalovirus infection. TCRdb used MiXCR to reprocess the reads, holding one entry per CDR3 protein. This sample yields about 230,000 distinct CDR3 sequences, of which 22% are seen a single time; around a sixth belongs to the top ten. Sequencing was performed on CD8+ T cells from PBMCs. These receptors all come from a human donor in good health (CMV status not recorded). Some clones in this sample may be carry-over from other donors' samples.

This clonotype has more than one count but fewer than ten. This CDR3 reads CSALSGTGFSGELFF. CDR3 coding DNA: TGCAGCGCCTTGTCCGGGACAGGATTCTCCGGGGAGCTGTTTTTT. The chain couples TRBV29-1 to TRBJ2-2; 8 nucleotides agree with TRBD1. Germline loops: CDR1 SQVTM, CDR2 ANQGSEA. The CDR3 extends over 15 amino acids. Losses at the gene ends were 7 bases for V and 6 bases for J; bases not matched to a gene: 13.

This clonotype has only a few counts. V gene TRBV19 combines with J gene TRBJ1-2; the D is unclear. The CDR3 has 14 amino acids. The germline V gene has CDR1 LNHDA and CDR2 SQIVND (reference sequence). Trimming left V 2 bases short and J 6 bases short, with 13 bases between. This CDR3 reads CASSIRAGLDGYTF. The DNA of the CDR3 is TGTGCCAGTAGTATACGGGCAGGTCTGGATGGCTACACCTTC. Full variable domain (rest looked up from reference TRBV19 and TRBJ1-2): DGGITQSPKYLFRKEGQNVTLSCEQNLNHDAMYWYRQDPGQGLRLIYYSQIVNDFQKGDIAEGYSVSREKKESFPLTVTSAQKNPTAFYLCASSIRAGLDGYTFGSGTRLTVV.

This clonotype came up a few times. The rearrangement uses TRBV23-1 and TRBJ1-4; tentative D call: TRBD1 (5 bases). TRBV23-1 is reported as an ORF; its role is uncertain. V was trimmed by 7 bases and J by 4 bases, leaving 19 bases between them. The CDR3 is 16 residues long. CDR3 DNA: TGCGCCAGCACCCACCGGGGGAGACACCTTAATGAAAAACTGTTTTTT. This sequence encodes CASTHRGRHLNEKLFF.

The chain joins TRBV29-1 to TRBJ1-2; TRBD1 matches at 7 bases. V lost 5 bases to trimming and J lost 2 bases; unmatched junction nucleotides: 2. The CDR3 loop spans 12 amino acids. Germline-derived CDR1 and CDR2 are SQVTM and ANQGSEA. The CDR3 sequence is CSVPGQNYGYTF. The CDR3 region has the DNA TGCAGCGTTCCGGGACAGAACTATGGCTACACCTTC. Full variable domain (outside the CDR3, taken from reference TRBV29-1 and TRBJ1-2): SAVISQKPSRDICQRGTSLTIQCQVDSQVTMMFWYRQQPGQSLTLIATANQGSEATYESGFVIDKFPISRPNLTFSTLTVSNMSPEDSSIYLCSVPGQNYGYTFGSGTRLTVV.

This clonotype was observed many times. The CDR3 protein is CSALARPGELFF. In nucleotides, the CDR3 is TGCAGTGCTCTGGCACGACCCGGGGAGCTGTTTTTT. V usage is TRBV20-1 and J usage is TRBJ2-2; no clear D. The CDR3 length is 12 residues. With 5 bases removed from V and 6 bases from J, the gap between germline ends came to 10 bases. CDR1 DFQATT and CDR2 SNEGSKA come from the germline V gene (reference sequence).

Comments on this clonotype: A much bigger clone sits one base away, suggesting this may be a read error. The V call is TRBV7-6, the J call TRBJ2-2; D is undetermined. The CDR3 covers 13 residues. CDR1 is SGHVS and CDR2 is FNYEAQ in the germline V gene. The CDR3 reads CAGSLVVNGELFF. CDR3 nucleotides: TGTGCCGGCAGCTTAGTGGTCAACGGGGAGCTGTTTTTT. The full variable domain, with the rest looked up from reference TRBV7-6 and TRBJ2-2, is GAGVSQSPRYKVTKRGQDVALRCDPISGHVSLYWYRQALGQGPEFLTYFNYEAQQDKSGLPNDRFSAERPEGSISTLTIQRTEQRDSAMYRCAGSLVVNGELFFGEGSRLTVL.

J is TRBJ2-5 and V is TRBV3-1; TRBD2 is a possible D gene (5 bases). Germline CDR1 is LGHDT and CDR2 is YNNKEL (reference sequence). The CDR3 runs to 15 residues. Trimming removed 0 bases at V and 5 bases at J, with 13 bases between. The CDR3 loop reads CASSQDLQRGETQYF. CDR3 nucleotide sequence: TGTGCCAGCAGCCAAGATCTCCAACGAGGGGAGACCCAGTACTTC.

As to this clonotype: The junction departs from the called germline gene at one end, perhaps through a read error. The chain couples TRBV4-1 to TRBJ2-6, with D unclear. The CDR3 length is 12 residues. Germline CDR1 reads MGHRA; CDR2 reads YSYEKL. This CDR3 is CASLGGANVLTF. The CDR3 bases are TGTGCCAGCCTCGGCGGGGCCAACGTCCTGACTTTC.

The chain carries TRBV5-4 and TRBJ2-5; D possibly corresponds to TRBD2 (5 bases). There are 14 residues in the CDR3. CDR1 is SGHNT, CDR2 YYREEE, per germline (reference sequence). Trimming removed 4 bases at V and 1 base at J, with 11 bases between. As DNA, the CDR3 is TGTGCCAGCAGCCCGACGGGAACCCAAGAGACCCAGTACTTC. Translation: CASSPTGTQETQYF. Together with reference TRBV5-4 and TRBJ2-5, the CDR3 gives the full variable domain: ETGVTQSPTHLIKTRGQQVTLRCSSQSGHNTVSWYQQALGQGPQFIFQYYREEENGRGNFPPRFSGLQFPNYSSELNVNALELDDSALYLCASSPTGTQETQYFGPGTRLLVL.

A note on this clonotype: A read error may be the cause here, since a much bigger clone is one base away. This sequence joins TRBV5-5 and TRBJ2-3; D remains ambiguous. Looked up from germline, CDR1 is SGHKS and CDR2 is YYEKEE (reference sequence). V was cut by 6 bases and J by 2 bases, with 1 base left in between. This CDR3 has 10 residues. DNA for the CDR3: TGTGCCAGCACCACAGATACGCAGTATTTT. Its translation is CASTTDTQYF.

The rearrangement joins TRBV7-6 to TRBJ1-2; 7 bases fit TRBD1. This CDR3 contains 16 residues. The germline CDR1 and CDR2 sequences are SGHVS and FNYEAQ. After removal of 2 bases from V and 4 bases from J, the junction contained 10 bases not matched to a gene. CDR3 sequence: CASSLSAGGSGYGYTF. The DNA for the CDR3 is TGTGCCAGCAGCTTATCAGCAGGGGGAAGCGGCTATGGCTACACCTTC.

This clonotype was recorded a few times. The chain is built from TRBV29-1 and TRBJ1-1; a possible D gene is TRBD1 (5 bases). The CDR3 has 10 amino acids. V was shortened by 4 bases and J by 8 bases, with 8 bases between the two germline ends. The germline V gene encodes CDR1 SQVTM and CDR2 ANQGSEA. Written as DNA, the CDR3 is TGCAGCGTTGGGGGGAGGGAAGCTTTCTTT. It codes for CSVGGREAFF. The full variable domain, with the rest looked up from reference TRBV29-1 and TRBJ1-1, is SAVISQKPSRDICQRGTSLTIQCQVDSQVTMMFWYRQQPGQSLTLIATANQGSEATYESGFVIDKFPISRPNLTFSTLTVSNMSPEDSSIYLCSVGGREAFFGQGTRLTVV.

This chain uses TRBV4-1 with TRBJ2-7, with D possibly matching TRBD1 (6 bases). V was shortened by 3 bases and J by 2 bases, with 17 bases between the two germline ends. CDR1 MGHRA and CDR2 YSYEKL come from the germline V gene. There are 16 residues in the CDR3. The chain's CDR3 is CASSQSGTRPPYEQYF. CDR3 DNA: TGCGCCAGCAGCCAGTCCGGGACACGTCCTCCCTACGAGCAGTACTTC.

This clonotype has at least ten counts. This chain uses TRBV5-6 with TRBJ1-1, with 7 bases aligning to TRBD1. The CDR3 has 16 amino acids. Germline CDR1 is SGHDT and CDR2 is YYEEEE. The V gene end was trimmed by 4 bases and the J gene end by 5 bases; junction bases not matched to a gene: 14. The CDR3 DNA follows: TGTGCCAGCAGCCAAACCGGACGAGGGGGCGGGACTGAAGCTTTCTTT. Its translation is CASSQTGRGGGTEAFF.

This clonotype showed up many times. The gene calls are TRBV7-9 and TRBJ2-7, with D perhaps TRBD1 (6 bases). The CDR3 loop spans 15 amino acids. CDR1 is SEHNR and CDR2 is FQNEAQ in the germline V gene (reference sequence). V was pared by 4 bases and J by 3 bases, with 16 bases between. The CDR3 nucleotides read TGTGCCAGCAGCTCCTTCGGGACATTGAGCTACGAGCAGTACTTC. Translated: CASSSFGTLSYEQYF.

Concerning this clonotype: Being one base from a much bigger clone, this may be a read error. The V gene is TRBV7-3, the J gene TRBJ2-1, with TRBD2 identical over 7 bases. CDR3 length: 15 amino acids. Germline lookup yields CDR1 SGHTA and CDR2 FQGTGA. The DNA for the CDR3 is TGTTCCAGCAGCTTGGCGGGGGTAGTCTGGAATGAGCAGTTCTTC. It specifies CSSSLAGVVWNEQFF. The whole variable domain, remainder taken from reference TRBV7-3 and TRBJ2-1, is GAGVSQTPSNKVTEKGKYVELRCDPISGHTALYWYRQSLGQGPEFLIYFQGTGAADDSGLPNDRFFAVRPEGSVSTLKIQRTERGDSAVYLCSSSLAGVVWNEQFFGPGTRLTVL.

The chain employs TRBV15 and TRBJ1-2, with D possibly being TRBD1 (5 bases). With 3 bases removed from V and 8 bases from J, the gap between germline ends came to 16 bases. The germline V gene encodes CDR1 LNHNV and CDR2 YYDKDF (reference sequence). The CDR3 is made up of 14 amino acids. CDR3 loop: CATSSGHPRGGYTF. The CDR3 coding sequence is TGTGCCACCAGCAGCGGGCACCCAAGGGGCGGCTACACCTTC. Full variable domain (remainder filled in from reference TRBV15 and TRBJ1-2): DAMVIQNPRYQVTQFGKPVTLSCSQTLNHNVMYWYQQKSSQAPKLLFHYYDKDFNNEADTPDNFQSRRPNTSFCFLDIRSPGLGDTAMYLCATSSGHPRGGYTFGSGTRLTVV.

This clonotype came up a few times. The chain employs TRBV7-9 and TRBJ2-1, with TRBD2 as a possible D gene (6 bases). The CDR3 is 17 amino acids. Germline V lookup: CDR1 SEHNR, CDR2 FQNEAQ (reference sequence). The V gene lost 9 bases and the J gene lost 0 bases, with 21 bases spanning the gap. The DNA of the CDR3 is TGTGCCAGAGCCCGGGGACTCAAAGTTTTCTCCTACAATGAGCAGTTCTTC. It specifies CARARGLKVFSYNEQFF.

This clonotype was seen a handful of times. The chain couples TRBV11-1 to TRBJ1-1; D is ambiguous. Germline-derived CDR1 and CDR2 are SGHAT and FQDESV (reference sequence). Trimming cost V 0 bases and J 3 bases, with 5 bases left between them. CDR3 length equals 13 residues. The CDR3 reads CASSLATDTEAFF. The CDR3 nucleotides are TGTGCCAGCAGCTTAGCGACCGACACTGAAGCTTTCTTT.

About this clonotype itself: A read error may explain this, as a much larger clone is one base away. V gene TRBV7-8 combines with J gene TRBJ2-7; 8 positions agree with TRBD2. The CDR3 runs to 13 residues. The germline V gene encodes CDR1 SGHVS and CDR2 FQNEAQ. The CDR3 is CAGSRRGDDEQYF. CDR3 in DNA: TGTGCCGGCAGTCGGCGGGGGGATGACGAGCAGTACTTC.

Ten or more counts support this clonotype. The chain employs TRBV7-9 and TRBJ2-1; D may correspond to TRBD1 or TRBD2 (6 bases each). The V and J ends lost 7 bases and 7 bases respectively, with 20 bases between them. This CDR3 contains 15 residues. Germline V gives CDR1 SEHNR, CDR2 FQNEAQ (reference sequence). CDR3 coding DNA: TGTGCCAGCAAACCCCATGCGGGACATGATAATGAGCAGTTCTTC. Amino acids: CASKPHAGHDNEQFF.

This clonotype was counted many times. The V gene is TRBV12-3 or TRBV12-4, the J gene TRBJ2-1, with 7 bases matching TRBD2. V lost 7 bases to trimming and J lost 8 bases; unmatched junction nucleotides: 5. The length of the CDR3 is 12 residues. CDR3 protein: CASTKGGDEQFF. The CDR3 coding sequence is TGTGCCAGCACCAAGGGAGGGGATGAGCAGTTCTTC.

This clonotype was seen more than once but under ten times. The chain uses TRBV2 and TRBJ1-4; D not certain. V was shortened by 5 bases and J by 8 bases, with 12 bases between the two germline ends. Germline V gene sequence: CDR1 SNHLY, CDR2 FYNNEI. The CDR3 sequence is 13 residues long. The CDR3 bases are TGTGCCAGCAGTCGACCCTACGAGGAAAAACTGTTTTTT. Amino acids: CASSRPYEEKLFF.

For the CDR3, the DNA is TGTGCCATCGGACAGGGACACAATGAGCAGTTCTTC. This encodes CAIGQGHNEQFF. The V call is TRBV2, the J call TRBJ2-1; TRBD1 agrees at 8 bases. With 10 bases clipped from V and 5 bases from J, the junction kept 4 bases outside the gene matches. This CDR3 contains 12 residues. In germline, CDR1 is SNHLY, CDR2 FYNNEI. The full variable domain, with the rest looked up from reference TRBV2 and TRBJ2-1, is EPEVTQTPSHQVTQMGQEVILRCVPISNHLYFYWYRQILGQKVEFLVSFYNNEISEKSEIFDDQFSVERPDGSNFTLKIRSTKLEDSAMYFCAIGQGHNEQFFGPGTRLTVL.

There are many counts of this clonotype. This rearrangement joins TRBV4-1 to TRBJ2-5; tentatively, D is TRBD2 (5 bases). V lost 0 bases to trimming and J lost 3 bases, with 8 bases between them. Per the germline V gene, CDR1 is MGHRA and CDR2 is YSYEKL. This CDR3 is 14 amino acids long. The CDR3 protein is CASSQDKEEETQYF. In nucleotides, the CDR3 is TGCGCCAGCAGCCAAGACAAGGAGGAAGAGACCCAGTACTTC.